The rows below give T cell receptor beta chains drawn from one sample of a study of cytomegalovirus exposure and HLA in healthy donors. Assay: immunoSEQ multiplex PCR; the TCRdb copy retains only in-frame clones and omits some. Of about 150,000 clones listed, approximately 87% were seen once; the top ten hold 4% to 6.5%. Sequencing used PBMCs. The receptors derive from a woman aged 25 to 39 in good health and CMV-seronegative. Each CDR3 is given with its conserved first and last residue. The order of the fields is clone size, V gene, J gene, D gene, CDR3 DNA, CDR3 protein. A D gene is named only where the DNA matches it firmly. Clone size appears in some rows only: once, few, many, or a class for an expanded clone.

few	TRBV5-1	TRBJ1-4	TRBD1	TGCGCCAGCAGCTTGGGGACAGGGGGGCCGGTAGAACTGTTTTTT	CASSLGTGGPVELFF
-	TRBV7-3	TRBJ1-2	TRBD1	TGTGCCAGCAGCACAGGGGCAGGGGACGGCTACACCTTC	CASSTGAGDGYTF
-	TRBV2	TRBJ2-5	TRBD2	TGTGCCAGCAGTGATGGACTAGCGGGAGGTCTGGAGACCCAGTACTTC	CASSDGLAGGLETQYF
-	TRBV5-4	TRBJ2-3	TRBD2	TGTGCCAGCAGCAGGGGGACTAGCGGGAGCACAGATACGCAGTATTTT	CASSRGTSGSTDTQYF
-	TRBV11-3	TRBJ2-7	-	TGTGCCAGCAGCCCCGGGACCTACGAGCAGTACTTC	CASSPGTYEQYF
-	TRBV29-1	TRBJ2-5	-	TGCAGCGTTCTGGCAGCCAGGGGATTTGGGGAGACCCAGTACTTC	CSVLAARGFGETQYF
-	TRBV2	TRBJ1-1	TRBD1	TGTGCCAGCAGTGGCCGGGACAGGGGGGTGGGCACTGAAGCTTTCTTT	CASSGRDRGVGTEAFF
-	TRBV27	TRBJ2-7	-	TGTGCCAGCAGTTCGGGACACTACGAGCAGTACTTC	CASSSGHYEQYF
-	TRBV5-1	TRBJ1-3	TRBD1	TGCGCCAGCAGCTCGCCTATAGGGGGCGGTGGGACCGTGTCTGGAAACACCATATATTTT	CASSSPIGGGGTVSGNTIYF
-	TRBV13	TRBJ2-5	TRBD2	TGTGCCAGCAGCTTAGGCCTAGCGGGGGTAGAGACCCAGTACTTC	CASSLGLAGVETQYF
-	TRBV4-3	TRBJ1-2	-	TGCGCCAGCAGCCAAGATGAGAGGCCCCATGGCTACACCTTC	CASSQDERPHGYTF
-	TRBV11-2	TRBJ2-3	-	TGTGCCAGCAGCTTACTGGTTGGACTATTAAGCACAGATACGCAGTATTTT	CASSLLVGLLSTDTQYF
-	TRBV2	TRBJ1-4	-	TGTGCCAGCAGGGGGGCGTCTAATGAAAAACTGTTTTTT	CASRGASNEKLFF
-	TRBV11-2	TRBJ1-1	TRBD1	TGTGCCAGCAGCTTAGTATCCCTTACAGGGGGGGCTGAAGCTTTCTTT	CASSLVSLTGGAEAFF
-	TRBV15	TRBJ1-2	-	TGTGCCACCAGCAGAGATGGCGGGGGGGGCTACACCTTC	CATSRDGGGGYTF
-	TRBV5-1	TRBJ2-1	TRBD2	TGCGCCAGCAGCGAGGGACACCGGCTAGCGGGACTCTCCTACAATGAGCAGTTCTTC	CASSEGHRLAGLSYNEQFF
-	TRBV19	TRBJ1-4	-	TGTGCCAGTAGTATGAGTGAGCCCCTCGCCCTTAATGAAAAACTGTTTTTT	CASSMSEPLALNEKLFF
-	TRBV15	TRBJ2-5	-	TGTGCCACCAGCGGCGGGGTCAAGGGGACCCAGTACTTC	CATSGGVKGTQYF
-	TRBV5-6	TRBJ2-1	TRBD2	TGTGCCAGCAGTTTTCGGCGGACTAGCGAAAGAGGGATCTTC	CASSFRRTSERGIF
-	TRBV21-1	TRBJ2-4	-	TGTGCCAGCAGCAAAAGGTCCATGTCGGGGACCAAAAACATTCAGTACTTC	CASSKRSMSGTKNIQYF
-	TRBV5-1	TRBJ2-7	-	TGCGCCAGCAGCTCTGCGGGCTACGAGCAGTACTTC	CASSSAGYEQYF
-	TRBV5-1	TRBJ2-3	-	TGCGCCAGCAGCTTCGGCGTGAAGGGCGGGGGCACAGATACGCAGTATTTT	CASSFGVKGGGTDTQYF
once	TRBV7-9	TRBJ2-7	-	TGTGCCAGCAGCTCCGACAATCCCAAGCAGTACTTC	CASSSDNPKQYF
-	TRBV2	TRBJ1-1	TRBD1	TGTGCCAGCAGGACTATACAGGGGGTGAACACTGAAGCTTTCTTT	CASRTIQGVNTEAFF
-	TRBV7-9	TRBJ2-7	-	TGTTCCAGCAGCTCGACCCGACTAGTCCGAGCCCCCGAGCAGTACTTC	CSSSSTRLVRAPEQYF
-	TRBV19	TRBJ2-3	-	TGTGCCAGTAGTGGCCTACCGGCGGCGGATACGCAGTATTTT	CASSGLPAADTQYF
-	TRBV28	TRBJ1-2	-	TGTGCCAGCAGTTTCGGACAATACCCGGCCCCACGATATGGCTACACCTTC	CASSFGQYPAPRYGYTF
few	TRBV5-1	TRBJ1-1	-	TGCGCCAGCAGCTATCAGACAGGGAACACTGAAGCTTTCTTT	CASSYQTGNTEAFF
once	TRBV7-9	TRBJ1-2	TRBD1	TGTGCCAGCAGCTTAGCGGGGGACAGGGGCTCTGGCTACACCTTC	CASSLAGDRGSGYTF
-	TRBV7-6	TRBJ1-6	-	TGTGCCAGCAGCTTAGGTCAGGGAGGGAATTCACCCCTCCACTTT	CASSLGQGGNSPLHF
few	TRBV7-9	TRBJ2-1	-	TGTGCCAGCAGCTTTTCTAGCTCAGGTGAGCAGTTCTTC	CASSFSSSGEQFF
once	TRBV29-1	TRBJ1-2	-	TGCAGCGTTGAGGATGTGCAGGGTGATGGCTACACCTTC	CSVEDVQGDGYTF
-	TRBV28	TRBJ1-5	-	TGTGCCAGCAGTTTAAGGGGCGGACAGCCCCAGCATTTT	CASSLRGGQPQHF
-	TRBV7-2	TRBJ2-1	-	-	CASSSSGTVYNEQFF
-	TRBV19	TRBJ2-1	TRBD2	TGTGCCAGTAGTCCACTCTCCGGGACTAGCGGGGGAGCGGGGAGCAACAATGAGCAGTTCTTC	CASSPLSGTSGGAGSNNEQFF
-	TRBV6-1	TRBJ2-2	TRBD2	TGTGCCAGCAGTACCGGGACTAGCGGGACCGGGGAGCTGTTTTTT	CASSTGTSGTGELFF
-	TRBV5-1	TRBJ2-5	-	TGCGCCAGCAGCCCGGAGGACAGCAGGGAGACCCAGTACTTC	CASSPEDSRETQYF
once	TRBV30	TRBJ2-1	TRBD2	TGTGCCTGGAGTAAAGACCGGACTAGCGGGAGTCGGAGTGAGCAGTTCTTC	CAWSKDRTSGSRSEQFF
-	TRBV7-3	TRBJ2-2	TRBD2	TGTGCCAGCAGCTGGGGACTAGCGGGGGGGATGAACACCGGGGAGCTGTTTTTT	CASSWGLAGGMNTGELFF
few	TRBV6-6	TRBJ1-2	TRBD1	TGTGCCAGCAGTCCGGGACAGAGCAAAGGCTATGGCTACACCTTC	CASSPGQSKGYGYTF
-	TRBV5-5	TRBJ2-1	-	TGTGCCAGCAGCTTGTATCCGGGGCGGGGCCTCAATGAGCAGTTCTTC	CASSLYPGRGLNEQFF
-	TRBV5-1	TRBJ2-1	-	TGCGCCAGCAGCGTCGGACAGGGATCGGCGGGAGTTTGGAATGAGCAGTTCTTC	CASSVGQGSAGVWNEQFF
-	TRBV18	TRBJ2-3	TRBD2	TGTGCCAGCTCACAACTAGCGGGAGGGAGCACAGATACGCAGTATTTT	CASSQLAGGSTDTQYF
-	TRBV18	TRBJ2-1	TRBD1	TGTGCCAGCTCCCCCGGGACAGGGGCCTTCAATGAGCAGTTCTTC	CASSPGTGAFNEQFF
once	TRBV5-4	TRBJ1-6	TRBD1	TGTGCCAGCAGCCTGGGACAGGGCGGCTCACCCCTCCACTTT	CASSLGQGGSPLHF
-	TRBV5-1	TRBJ2-1	-	TGCGCCAGCAGCAGGTGGGCAGGAGGCGATGAGCAGTTCTTC	CASSRWAGGDEQFF